This T cell receptor beta chain comes out of a study of Graves' ophthalmopathy and Graves' hyperthyroidism. Amplification targeted the TCR beta CDR3 regions, with RNA transcripts as the source material. Second-round multiplex PCR followed a first-round RT-PCR using HTBI primers. Via MiXCR, TCRdb re-called the multiplex PCR reads, giving one row per CDR3 protein. The sample shows almost 750,000 distinct CDR3 sequences, 40% of them seen only once. This clonotype appeared once. The trim removed 8 bases at V and 2 bases at J, leaving 13 bases unmatched. Germline V gene lookup returns CDR1 SGHDN and CDR2 FVKESK. This CDR3 has 16 amino acids.

The sequence derives from an adult man with Graves' ophthalmopathy. Sequencing was performed on peripheral blood. J is TRBJ2-7 and V is TRBV14; 9 bases fit TRBD2. The CDR3 loop reads CASSPGSSGATYEQYF. Here the CDR3 DNA reads TGTGCCAGCTCACCGGGGTCTAGCGGGGCCACCTACGAGCAGTACTTC.